These 9 T cell receptor beta chains came from one sample sequenced in a study of identical twins. MiXCR was run by TCRdb on the 5' RACE reads, yielding one entry per CDR3 protein. The sample lists 400,000 to 500,000 distinct CDR3 sequences; 18% were seen once. The material sequenced was naive T cells sorted from blood. The receptor set was obtained from a man aged 50-60 years in good health.

The chain joins TRBV20-1 to TRBJ2-4, with a possible D match to TRBD2 (6 bases). The CDR3 is 12 amino acids. Germline CDR1 is DFQATT and CDR2 is SNEGSKA (reference sequence). V dropped 4 bases and J dropped 3 bases, with 7 bases sitting between them. The CDR3 nucleotides are TGCAGTGCTACGGGAGTCAAAAACATTCAGTACTTC. It codes for CSATGVKNIQYF.

This clonotype was picked up many times. The V gene is TRBV7-9, the J gene TRBJ2-7, with 7 bases aligning to TRBD2. The CDR3 runs to 14 residues. V gave up 4 bases and J gave up 3 bases; unmatched junction bases: 6. CDR1 SEHNR and CDR2 FQNEAQ come from the germline V gene (reference sequence). The CDR3 nucleotides read TGTGCCAGCAGCTCAACGGGAGGAGTCTACGAGCAGTACTTC. Translation: CASSSTGGVYEQYF.

In this sample, this clonotype turned up many times. This chain uses TRBV27 with TRBJ2-7; 10 positions agree with TRBD2. Germline-derived CDR1 and CDR2 are MNHEY and SMNVEV (reference sequence). The CDR3 runs 14 residues. V lost 5 bases to trimming and J lost 6 bases; unmatched junction nucleotides: 7. The CDR3 nucleotides read TGTGCCAGCAGTCCTCTAGCGGGGGCCACCGAGCAGTACTTC. Translation gives CASSPLAGATEQYF.

V and J are TRBV5-1 and TRBJ2-2; D ambiguous. The V end was cut by 2 bases, the J end by 7 bases, with 6 bases between. Germline CDR1 reads SGHRS; CDR2 reads YFSETQ. This CDR3 has 12 amino acids. This CDR3 is CASSFPGGELFF. The CDR3 coding sequence is TGCGCCAGCAGCTTCCCGGGCGGGGAGCTGTTTTTT.

This clonotype showed up just once. The V gene is TRBV20-1, the J gene TRBJ1-6; TRBD1 agrees at 7 bases. V lost 3 bases and J lost 0; bases outside the gene matches: 11. Germline V gives CDR1 DFQATT, CDR2 SNEGSKA (reference sequence). There are 18 residues in the CDR3. The CDR3 is CSASGGKTGFSYNSPLHF. The CDR3 nucleotides read TGCAGTGCTAGTGGGGGAAAGACAGGGTTCTCCTATAATTCACCCCTCCACTTT.

This clonotype was observed a few times. The J gene is TRBJ2-3, the V gene TRBV10-3, with D hard to call. CDR1 and CDR2 (germline): ENHRY, SYGVKD. The CDR3 totals 14 residues. The V end lost 3 bases, the J end lost 4 bases, and 11 bases lay between the germline ends. CDR3 DNA sequence: TGTGCCATCAGTGATCCCATAGGCGCAGATACGCAGTATTTT. Encoded protein: CAISDPIGADTQYF.

This clonotype showed up many times. This rearrangement joins TRBV12-3 or TRBV12-4 to TRBJ2-5, with D unresolved. V lost 6 bases to trimming and J lost 5 bases, with 16 bases between them. The CDR3 is 14 residues long. As DNA, the CDR3 is TGTGCCAGCAGCCATAGGACCAGCACGGAGACCCAGTACTTC. Encoded protein: CASSHRTSTETQYF.

As concerns this clonotype: This is likely a read error, given that the CDR3 carries no conserved phenylalanine or tryptophan at its end. The chain has TRBV7-2 and TRBJ2-1, with D possibly TRBD2 on 5 matching bases. Per germline, CDR1 SGHTA and CDR2 FQGNSA. The CDR3 covers 16 residues. V lost 2 bases and J lost 5, with 16 bases in between. The CDR3 nucleotides read TGTGCCAGCAGCTTATCGGGCAGAGGGAAAAACAATGAGCAGTTCTAC. Translation: CASSLSGRGKNNEQFY.

With respect to this clonotype: A read error may explain this, as a much larger clone is one base away. The CDR3 reads CASSGFWIDTQYF. The CDR3 nucleotides are TGCGCCAGCAGTGGCTTTTGGATAGATACGCAGTATTTT. This rearrangement joins TRBV10-2 to TRBJ2-3; unclear D gene. V was shortened by 4 bases and J by 5 bases, with 10 bases between the two germline ends. Germline CDR1 and CDR2: WSHSY and SAAADI. CDR3 length equals 13 residues.